These 20 T cell receptor beta chains were all obtained from the same sample, sequenced in a study of blood T cell repertoires in COVID-19. The repertoire was sequenced with immunoSEQ multiplex PCR; TCRdb's copy has only in-frame clones and lacks some. The sample yields 250,000 to 350,000 clones, roughly 89% seen once. Sequencing input: peripheral blood. These receptor sequences come from a man under 40 with acute or convalescent COVID-19.

This clone was seen only a few times. The V call is TRBV10-3, the J call TRBJ2-1, with D maybe TRBD2 (5 bases). Trimming shortened V by 6 bases and J by 1 base, and 7 bases separated the two germline ends. Germline CDR1 reads ENHRY; CDR2 reads SYGVKD. There are 13 residues in the CDR3. The CDR3 DNA reads as TGTGCCATCAGCGGGATATCCTACAATGAGCAGTTCTTC. Protein product: CAISGISYNEQFF.

This chain links TRBV6-5 with TRBJ2-7, with 8 nucleotides matching TRBD1. This CDR3 comprises 14 residues. V trimming: 6 bases; J trimming: 5 bases; junction bases outside the gene matches: 9. The germline gives CDR1 MNHEY, CDR2 SVGAGI. CDR3 sequence reads: CASRIDRGSNEQYF. The CDR3 DNA reads as TGTGCCAGCAGAATCGACAGGGGTTCAAACGAGCAGTACTTC.

The rearrangement links TRBV5-6 to TRBJ1-1; D gene unclear. From germline, CDR1 is SGHDT and CDR2 YYEEEE. CDR3 size: 14 residues. Trimming pared 2 bases from V and 5 bases from J, leaving 13 bases between. Written as DNA, the CDR3 is TGTGCCAGCAGCTTCTCCGGGGTCGGAACTGAAGCTTTCTTT. Protein: CASSFSGVGTEAFF.

The V gene is TRBV30, the J gene TRBJ2-7, with D possibly TRBD2 on 5 matching bases. The germline gives CDR1 GTSNPN, CDR2 SVGIG (reference sequence). Between the trimmed V and J ends, which lost 0 bases and 0 bases, there was a span of 12 bases. The CDR3 spans 15 residues. The chain's CDR3 is CAWSVSLRGSYEQYF. CDR3 coding DNA: TGTGCCTGGAGTGTATCGCTTCGGGGCTCCTACGAGCAGTACTTC.

The gene calls are TRBV11-3 and TRBJ2-1, with D tentatively TRBD2 (5 bases). The CDR3 extends over 15 amino acids. The germline gives CDR1 SGHNT, CDR2 YENEEA. Deletions cut 10 bases from V and 4 bases from J, with 20 bases between. The CDR3 nucleotides read TGTGCCATTCTACTGGGGATAGCGCGTTACAATGAGCAGTTCTTC. It encodes CAILLGIARYNEQFF.

The chain uses TRBV7-9 and TRBJ2-5; D is perhaps TRBD2 (6 bases). Per the germline V gene, CDR1 is SEHNR and CDR2 is FQNEAQ (reference sequence). With 1 base removed from V and 1 base from J, the gap between germline ends came to 7 bases. This CDR3 is 14 amino acids long. CDR3 in amino acids: CASSLGGTQETQYF. The CDR3 DNA reads TGTGCCAGCAGCTTAGGCGGGACCCAAGAGACCCAGTACTTC.

This clone occurred once. V is TRBV5-1 and J is TRBJ2-5, with no clear D. Germline loops: CDR1 SGHRS, CDR2 YFSETQ. V shed 0 bases and J shed 4 bases, with 13 bases lying between them. CDR3 size: 15 residues. The CDR3 region is CASSLVVGSRETQYF. Here the CDR3 DNA reads TGCGCCAGCAGCTTGGTGGTGGGCTCCAGAGAGACCCAGTACTTC.

V gene TRBV12-3 or TRBV12-4 combines with J gene TRBJ1-1; a possible D gene is TRBD1 (5 bases). V dropped 6 bases and J dropped 3 bases, with 11 bases sitting between them. The CDR3 contains 13 residues. CDR3 DNA: TGTGCCAGCAGGGGGCAAAAATACACTGAAGCTTTCTTT. Translating it yields CASRGQKYTEAFF.

The chain recombines TRBV4-2 with TRBJ1-6; 7 bases are a match to TRBD1. The V and J ends lost 0 bases and 14 bases, in that order; junction bases with no gene match: 1. This CDR3 is 12 amino acids long. Germline V gives CDR1 LGHNA, CDR2 YNFKEQ. This CDR3 is CASSQDGTALHF. The CDR3 DNA is TGTGCCAGCAGCCAAGACGGGACAGCCCTCCACTTT.

The chain uses TRBV6-5 and TRBJ2-1, with TRBD1 matching over 7 bases. V lost 10 bases to trimming and J lost 8 bases; unmatched junction nucleotides: 14. This CDR3 spans 14 amino acids. Germline V gene sequence: CDR1 MNHEY, CDR2 SVGAGI. The CDR3 region has the DNA TGTGCCACATTCCAGACAGGGTGGGACGATGAGCAGTTCTTC. Its protein is CATFQTGWDDEQFF.

J is TRBJ1-4 and V is TRBV11-1, with a possible D match to TRBD1 (5 bases). Trimming removed 7 bases from V and 3 bases from J, with 12 bases in between. The CDR3 has 14 residues. Germline values: CDR1 SGHAT, CDR2 FQDESV (reference sequence). The CDR3 region is CASTFQGSNEKLFF. CDR3 bases: TGTGCCAGCACCTTCCAGGGTTCTAATGAAAAACTGTTTTTT.

The chain is built from TRBV28 and TRBJ2-3, with 8 nucleotides matching TRBD2. Looked up from germline, CDR1 is MDHEN and CDR2 is SYDVKM. V shed 6 bases, J shed 2 bases, and the junction held 4 bases outside the gene matches. The CDR3 extends over 14 amino acids. CDR3 protein: CASRIAGNTDTQYF. DNA of the CDR3: TGTGCCAGCAGAATAGCGGGAAACACAGATACGCAGTATTTT. The complete variable domain, with remaining parts taken from reference TRBV28 and TRBJ2-3, reads DVKVTQSSRYLVKRTGEKVFLECVQDMDHENMFWYRQDPGLGLRLIYFSYDVKMKEKGDIPEGYSVSREKKERFSLILESASTNQTSMYLCASRIAGNTDTQYFGPGTRLTVL.

The rearrangement joins TRBV19 to TRBJ2-2; 9 bases match TRBD1. Germline V gene data show CDR1 as LNHDA and CDR2 as SQIVND (reference sequence). The CDR3 covers 14 residues. V was pared by 9 bases and J by 5 bases, with 7 bases of the junction left unmatched. CDR3 in DNA: TGTGCCAGCAGGAAGGGACAGGGAACCGGGGAGCTGTTTTTT. It is translated as CASRKGQGTGELFF.

J is TRBJ1-5 and V is TRBV30; a weak D match, TRBD1 (5 bases). Germline V gene sequence: CDR1 GTSNPN, CDR2 SVGIG (reference sequence). The CDR3 length is 15 residues. Trimming stripped 3 bases from V and 3 bases from J, with 15 bases between. The CDR3 DNA follows: TGTGCCTGGAGCGCGGGGGGAGGGAACAATCAGCCCCAGCATTTT. It yields the protein CAWSAGGGNNQPQHF. Complete variable domain (other parts from reference TRBV30 and TRBJ1-5): SQTIHQWPATLVQPVGSPLSLECTVEGTSNPNLYWYRQAAGRGLQLLFYSVGIGQISSEVPQNLSASRPQDRQFILSSKKLLLSDSGFYLCAWSAGGGNNQPQHFGDGTRLSIL.

This chain joins TRBV11-2 and TRBJ2-5; 10 positions agree with TRBD2. CDR1 is SGHAT and CDR2 is FQNNGV in the germline V gene. The CDR3 has 17 amino acids. The trim removed 0 bases at V and 6 bases at J, leaving 10 bases unmatched. As DNA, the CDR3 is TGTGCCAGCAGCTTAGAGGGCCCCCTAGCGGGAGTAAAGACCCAGTACTTC. The encoded protein is CASSLEGPLAGVKTQYF.

The chain combines TRBV5-4 with TRBJ2-4, with unresolved D. Germline V gene lookup returns CDR1 SGHNT and CDR2 YYREEE (reference sequence). The CDR3 has 14 residues. V shed 0 bases and J shed 2 bases, with 6 bases lying between them. As DNA, the CDR3 is TGTGCCAGCAGCTTGGGACACACCAAAAACATTCAGTACTTC. This sequence encodes CASSLGHTKNIQYF. Looking up the rest from reference TRBV5-4 and TRBJ2-4 gives the full variable domain: ETGVTQSPTHLIKTRGQQVTLRCSSQSGHNTVSWYQQALGQGPQFIFQYYREEENGRGNFPPRFSGLQFPNYSSELNVNALELDDSALYLCASSLGHTKNIQYFGAGTRLSVL.

The V and J genes are TRBV5-1 and TRBJ1-2, with 7 nucleotides matching TRBD1. The CDR3 is made up of 12 amino acids. V trimming: 5 bases; J trimming: 7 bases; junction bases outside the gene matches: 5. Germline V lookup: CDR1 SGHRS, CDR2 YFSETQ. Here the CDR3 reads CASRRGGSGYTF. The CDR3 DNA sequence: TGCGCCAGCAGACGAGGGGGCTCTGGCTACACCTTC.

The rearrangement links TRBV1 to TRBJ2-1; TRBD1, the table's D call, was not compared with the DNA. TRBV1 is a pseudogene locus. The CDR3 sequence is 16 residues long. In DNA form, the CDR3 reads TGCACCAGCAGCCAAGCAGTCAGAAGCTCCTACAATGAGCAGTTCTTC. Its protein is CTSSQAVRSSYNEQFF.

The chain couples TRBV5-8 to TRBJ1-3; TRBD1 matches 7 bases. CDR1 is SGHTS and CDR2 is YDEGEE in the germline V gene. The CDR3 length is 15 residues. Losses at the gene ends were 4 bases for V and 0 bases for J; bases not matched to a gene: 4. DNA for the CDR3: TGTGCCAGCAGCCCGGGACAGTCCTCTGGAAACACCATATATTTT. Translating gives CASSPGQSSGNTIYF.

The chain couples TRBV6-4 to TRBJ2-1; possible D gene TRBD1, 5 bases. Per germline, CDR1 MRHNA and CDR2 SNTAGT. Trimming removed 7 bases from V and 4 bases from J, with 20 bases in between. This CDR3 contains 16 residues. CDR3 bases: TGTGCCAGCACAGTTATTACAGGACCCCTTTACAATGAGCAGTTCTTC. Amino acid sequence: CASTVITGPLYNEQFF.